The T cell receptor (beta chain) under discussion was sequenced for a study of blood T cell repertoires in COVID-19. For the study at large: Acute-phase and convalescent COVID-19 samples originated in the United States, Italy and Spain. From T cells, B-cell-depleted T cells, or PBMCs came the material, which was cDNA or gDNA.

The CDR3 is 16 residues long. The V gene's germline CDR1 is KGHSH and CDR2 LQKENI. V was pared by 2 bases and J by 2 bases, with 13 bases between. This clone was seen a few times. Authors' processing steps: Nucleated cell number was recorded as an estimate derived from reference gene primer amplification. Produced via immunoSEQ multiplex PCR; TCRdb's table is partial and in-frame only. V, J and clone size are taken as reported in that table, and D and trimming were inferred from the DNA itself. The sample lists fewer than 70,000 clones, around 85% seen once, with 6.5% to 8.5% in the top ten. The gene calls are TRBV18 and TRBJ1-5; D is possibly TRBD1 (5 bases). This receptor was obtained from an older woman with active COVID-19. Sequenced sample: peripheral blood. CDR3 residues: CASSPGKGSGNQPQHF. The CDR3 DNA is TGTGCCAGCTCACCAGGAAAGGGGTCGGGCAATCAGCCCCAGCATTTT.